This passage covers 29 T cell receptor beta chains from one sample sequenced in a study of CD8+CD57+ T cells in acquired aplastic anemia. The authors sequenced patients whose flow cytometry had shown CD8+CD57+ cell expansion. Profiling that covered TCR beta VDJ and CDR3 relied on genomic DNA as its template. One entry per CDR3 protein, called by TCRdb with MiXCR from the reads. The repertoire holds 170,000 or so distinct CDR3 sequences, with roughly 60% as singletons. The sample consisted of sorted CD4+, CD8+, or CD8+CD57+ T cells (not recorded which) from PBMCs. The receptors stem from a human donor with aplastic anemia.

This clonotype came up once. The chain recombines TRBV15 with TRBJ2-7, with D perhaps TRBD1 (6 bases). CDR1 and CDR2 (germline): LNHNV, YYDKDF (reference sequence). V lost 4 bases and J lost 5, with 18 bases in between. The CDR3 spans 15 residues. The CDR3, as DNA: TGTGCCACCAGCACAGGACAGACAAGTGTCGACGAGCAGTACTTC. The encoded protein is CATSTGQTSVDEQYF.

The chain links TRBV4-1 to TRBJ1-1; D uncertain. Trimming left V 1 base short and J 3 bases short, with 6 bases between. Germline assignment: CDR1 MGHRA and CDR2 YSYEKL. This CDR3 contains 13 residues. DNA of the CDR3: TGCGCCAGCAGCCAAGTAGACTACACTGAAGCTTTCTTT. Residues: CASSQVDYTEAFF.

J is TRBJ2-3 and V is TRBV7-2; D not certain. Per germline, CDR1 SGHTA and CDR2 FQGNSA. The CDR3 contains 13 residues. With 5 bases removed from V and 6 bases from J, the gap between germline ends came to 12 bases. The CDR3 here is CASSPTPVDTQYF. DNA for the CDR3: TGTGCCAGCAGCCCAACGCCTGTGGATACGCAGTATTTT.

For this clonotype: A much larger clone sits a single nucleotide away, making a read error possible. The chain joins TRBV18 to TRBJ2-7; no firm D call. CDR1 and CDR2 from the germline V gene are KGHSH and LQKENI. The ends were cut back, 4 bases at V and 3 bases at J, with 7 bases in the middle. This CDR3 has 12 residues. In DNA, the CDR3 is TGTGCCAGCTCACAAGACGACTACGAGCAGTACTTC. Residues: CASSQDDYEQYF. Drawing the rest from reference TRBV18 and TRBJ2-7, the complete variable domain is NAGVMQNPRHLVRRRGQEARLRCSPMKGHSHVYWYRQLPEEGLKFMVYLQKENIIDESGMPKERFSAEFPKEGPSILRIQQVVRGDSAAYFCASSQDDYEQYFGPGTRLTVT.

V and J are TRBV24-1 and TRBJ2-7, with D perhaps TRBD1 (6 bases). This CDR3 has 16 amino acids. CDR1 is KGHDR and CDR2 is SFDVKD in the germline V gene. V was shortened by 4 bases and J by 6 bases, with 21 bases between the two germline ends. The CDR3 protein is CATSDTPGKRGIEQYF. In DNA, the CDR3 is TGTGCCACCAGTGACACACCGGGAAAAAGGGGGATCGAGCAGTACTTC.

The rearrangement links TRBV24-1 to TRBJ2-6; maybe TRBD1 (6 bases). Germline values: CDR1 KGHDR, CDR2 SFDVKD. The CDR3 is 18 amino acids. V lost 7 bases, J lost 0 bases, and 18 bases lay in between. The CDR3: CATSAAPGQDSGANVLTF. Here the CDR3 DNA reads TGTGCCACCAGCGCTGCCCCGGGACAAGACTCTGGGGCCAACGTCCTGACTTTC.

The chain is built from TRBV15 and TRBJ1-2; D remains ambiguous. This CDR3 spans 15 amino acids. From germline, CDR1 is LNHNV and CDR2 YYDKDF (reference sequence). The V end was cut by 5 bases, the J end by 2 bases, with 15 bases between. In DNA, the CDR3 is TGTGCCACCAGCCTGGGTAGGGAGCCGAACTATGGCTACACCTTC. The encoded protein is CATSLGREPNYGYTF.

This clonotype was found many times. V is TRBV20-1 and J is TRBJ2-7; TRBD1 aligns across 7 bases. Germline V gives CDR1 DFQATT, CDR2 SNEGSKA (reference sequence). The CDR3 has 14 amino acids. The V and J ends lost 6 bases and 1 base, in that order; junction bases with no gene match: 9. The CDR3 DNA reads TGCAGTGCCAAACCCTCGGGACAGTCCTACGAGCAGTACTTC. It encodes CSAKPSGQSYEQYF.

J is TRBJ1-5 and V is TRBV7-2; unclear D gene. CDR1 is SGHTA, CDR2 FQGNSA, per germline. The CDR3 loop spans 18 amino acids. The V and J ends lost 5 bases and 1 base respectively, with 21 bases between them. CDR3 bases: TGTGCCAGCAGCCCAGAGGCGGCAGTAACTTTGAGCAATCAGCCCCAGCATTTT. Protein: CASSPEAAVTLSNQPQHF.

This chain uses TRBV14 with TRBJ1-1; D may be TRBD1 (6 bases). The CDR3 is made up of 13 amino acids. V lost 8 bases, J lost 6 bases, and 16 bases lay in between. Looked up from germline, CDR1 is SGHDN and CDR2 is FVKESK. CDR3 DNA: TGTGCCAGCGGCCGGGACACCCTCGCTGAAGCTTTCTTT. This encodes CASGRDTLAEAFF.

This clonotype was counted ten times or more. The rearrangement joins TRBV6-5 to TRBJ1-2; 11 bases match TRBD1. CDR1 is MNHEY, CDR2 SVGAGI, per germline. Losses at the gene ends were 2 bases for V and 0 bases for J; bases not matched to a gene: 14. The CDR3 length is 20 residues. Written as DNA, the CDR3 is TGTGCCAGCAGTTACAGCTTCTGGGGGACAGGGGGAGAATCTAACTATGGCTACACCTTC. Its protein is CASSYSFWGTGGESNYGYTF.

This clonotype has at least ten counts. The rearrangement uses TRBV19 and TRBJ2-7, with D hard to call. V was cut by 5 bases and J by 2 bases, with 22 bases left in between. Germline CDR1 LNHDA, CDR2 SQIVND (reference sequence). This CDR3 has 17 amino acids. CDR3 coding DNA: TGTGCCAGTAGTCTACGTGCGCCTGCAGATTTTCCCTACGAGCAGTACTTC. Protein: CASSLRAPADFPYEQYF.

The chain links TRBV20-1 to TRBJ2-7, with D perhaps matching TRBD1 (6 bases). V lost 4 bases to trimming and J lost 4 bases, with 14 bases between them. Germline-derived CDR1 and CDR2 are DFQATT and SNEGSKA (reference sequence). This CDR3 is 13 amino acids long. The CDR3 region is CSATRDTTYEQYF. CDR3 in DNA: TGCAGTGCTACCCGGGACACAACTTACGAGCAGTACTTC.

The genes are TRBV2 and TRBJ2-1; maybe TRBD1 (5 bases). This CDR3 is built from 14 residues. V shed 4 bases and J shed 12 bases, with 19 bases lying between them. Germline V CDR1 and CDR2: SNHLY, FYNNEI. CDR3 DNA: TGTGCCAGCAGTGCTCGACAGAACACAGATACGCAGTTCTTC. Translation gives CASSARQNTDTQFF.

There are a few counts of this clonotype. The gene calls are TRBV2 and TRBJ2-7; unclear D gene. Trimming pared 5 bases from V and 5 bases from J, leaving 19 bases between. The germline V gene has CDR1 SNHLY and CDR2 FYNNEI. This CDR3 has 15 amino acids. CDR3 bases: TGTGCCAGCAGTAAGTCAGGAACAGCTTCTAACGAGCAGTACTTC. It translates to CASSKSGTASNEQYF.

The gene calls are TRBV20-1 and TRBJ1-1, with no clear D. CDR1 is DFQATT, CDR2 SNEGSKA, per germline (reference sequence). V lost 5 bases and J 6 bases, leaving 10 bases between the germline ends. This CDR3 is built from 11 residues. The chain's CDR3 is CSAPSYAEAFF. The CDR3 region has the DNA TGCAGTGCTCCGAGTTACGCTGAAGCTTTCTTT.

In its sample, this clonotype was seen once. This chain uses TRBV2 with TRBJ1-2; no firm D call. Trimming pared 4 bases from V and 6 bases from J, leaving 9 bases between. Germline CDR1 and CDR2: SNHLY and FYNNEI. The CDR3 sequence is 12 residues long. CDR3 loop: CASSAESDGYTF. The CDR3 DNA reads TGTGCCAGCAGTGCGGAGTCTGATGGCTACACCTTC.

The CDR3 spells CASSHQDSYEQYF. The DNA of the CDR3 is TGTGCCAGCAGCCACCAAGACTCCTACGAGCAGTACTTC. V usage is TRBV5-8 and J usage is TRBJ2-7; D is undetermined. The CDR3 spans 13 residues. V was pared by 4 bases and J by 0 bases, with 8 bases between. The germline V gene encodes CDR1 SGHTS and CDR2 YDEGEE.

The chain has TRBV7-6 and TRBJ1-1; 7 nucleotides line up with TRBD1. The CDR3 is 15 amino acids. Germline trimming cut 1 base from V and 4 bases from J; bases unmatched to any gene: 6. Germline V gene lookup returns CDR1 SGHVS and CDR2 FNYEAQ. CDR3 sequence reads: CASSLGQQGSTEAFF. The CDR3 DNA sequence: TGTGCCAGCAGCTTAGGCCAACAGGGGAGCACTGAAGCTTTCTTT.

The gene calls are TRBV15 and TRBJ2-3, with 12 bases aligning to TRBD2. The CDR3 is 19 amino acids. Germline-derived CDR1 and CDR2 are LNHNV and YYDKDF (reference sequence). V lost 4 bases, J lost 0 bases, and 11 bases stayed unmatched. The CDR3, as DNA: TGTGCCACCAGCACGAGACTAGCGGGGGCAAAGTCTAGCACAGATACGCAGTATTTT. Translated: CATSTRLAGAKSSTDTQYF.

V gene TRBV19 combines with J gene TRBJ2-3, with 8 bases aligning to TRBD1. After removal of 5 bases from V and 2 bases from J, the junction contained 3 bases not matched to a gene. CDR1 LNHDA and CDR2 SQIVND come from the germline V gene (reference sequence). This CDR3 has 14 residues. The CDR3 DNA reads TGTGCCAGTAGTGAGGACAGGGTCACAGATACGCAGTATTTT. This codes for CASSEDRVTDTQYF.

The chain is built from TRBV7-2 and TRBJ2-1; the D is unclear. In germline, CDR1 is SGHTA, CDR2 FQGNSA. CDR3 length: 15 residues. V shed 3 bases and J shed 0 bases, with 9 bases lying between them. CDR3 protein: CASSLVSVSYNEQFF. The CDR3, as DNA: TGTGCCAGCAGCTTGGTTTCCGTCTCCTACAATGAGCAGTTCTTC.

The J gene is TRBJ1-1, the V gene TRBV20-1, with unresolved D. CDR3 length: 14 amino acids. Germline V gene data show CDR1 as DFQATT and CDR2 as SNEGSKA (reference sequence). V was shortened by 3 bases and J by 0 bases, with 11 bases between the two germline ends. The CDR3 protein is CSASGDTLNTEAFF. In DNA, the CDR3 is TGCAGTGCTAGTGGCGACACCCTGAACACTGAAGCTTTCTTT.

The chain uses TRBV7-3 and TRBJ2-1; D is possibly TRBD1 (6 bases). The CDR3 length is 13 residues. V lost 4 bases and J 6 bases, leaving 10 bases between the germline ends. Germline-derived CDR1 and CDR2 are SGHTA and FQGTGA. The CDR3 protein is CASSWTVFNEQFF. The DNA for the CDR3 is TGTGCCAGCAGCTGGACAGTTTTCAATGAGCAGTTCTTC.

The V gene is TRBV20-1, the J gene TRBJ2-1; 12 bases are a match to TRBD2. Per the germline V gene, CDR1 is DFQATT and CDR2 is SNEGSKA (reference sequence). The CDR3 has 13 amino acids. CDR3 coding DNA: TGCAGCTCTAGCGGGGGGGCCTATGGTGAGCAGTTCTTC. This translates into CSSSGGAYGEQFF.

V and J are TRBV19 and TRBJ1-1; no clear D. V was trimmed by 8 bases and J by 4 bases, leaving 8 bases between them. CDR1 is LNHDA and CDR2 is SQIVND in the germline V gene (reference sequence). The CDR3 runs to 11 residues. The DNA of the CDR3 is TGTGCCAGTCGACAACTCACTGAAGCTTTCTTT. Amino acid sequence: CASRQLTEAFF.

This rearrangement joins TRBV12-3 or TRBV12-4 to TRBJ1-2; TRBD1 matches at 9 bases. Unmatched junction bases numbered 7, after V lost 4 bases and J lost 4 bases. The CDR3 runs to 15 residues. CDR3 loop: CASSYSTGGIYGYTF. As DNA, the CDR3 is TGTGCCAGCAGTTACTCGACAGGGGGTATCTATGGCTACACCTTC.

The gene calls are TRBV24-1 and TRBJ2-2, with D unclear. Trimming cost V 4 bases and J 1 base, with 9 bases left between them. CDR1 and CDR2 from the germline V gene are KGHDR and SFDVKD. This CDR3 is 15 amino acids long. This CDR3 is CATSDPGRNTGELFF. CDR3 sequence (DNA): TGTGCCACCAGTGACCCTGGACGGAACACCGGGGAGCTGTTTTTT.

The chain joins TRBV20-1 to TRBJ2-7; maybe TRBD1 (5 bases). Germline V gene data show CDR1 as DFQATT and CDR2 as SNEGSKA (reference sequence). CDR3 length: 13 amino acids. V was shortened by 2 bases and J by 7 bases, with 15 bases between the two germline ends. CDR3 nucleotide sequence: TGCAGTGCTAGATTCGCAGGGATTAATGAGCAGTACTTC. Its translation: CSARFAGINEQYF.